The 23 T cell receptor beta chains given below trace back to one sample, sequenced in a study of early T cells in non-severe SARS-CoV-2 infection. TCRdb re-called the 5' RACE reads through MiXCR, storing one row per CDR3 protein. The sample yields approximately 42,000 distinct CDR3 sequences, approximately 6.1% seen once. Sequencing input: whole blood. The origin of the receptors is an adult who was a healthcare worker with PCR-confirmed SARS-CoV-2 infection or an uninfected control (not recorded which).

This clonotype has more than one count but fewer than ten. The CDR3 DNA reads TGTGCCAGCTCACCACCTCTGGCCCCCCTGAGGTACGAGCAGTACTTC. This codes for CASSPPLAPLRYEQYF. The genes are TRBV18 and TRBJ2-7, with D uncertain. Germline-derived CDR1 and CDR2 are KGHSH and LQKENI. V dropped 0 bases and J dropped 4 bases, with 16 bases sitting between them. The CDR3 spans 16 residues.

The V and J genes are TRBV11-2 and TRBJ2-7, with D unclear. The CDR3 has 15 amino acids. Germline V lookup: CDR1 SGHAT, CDR2 FQNNGV. The V end was cut by 1 base, the J end by 0 bases, with 10 bases between. The DNA for the CDR3 is TGTGCCAGCAGCTTAGCGGCAGCAGTCTCCTACGAGCAGTACTTC. This codes for CASSLAAAVSYEQYF. The full variable domain, with the rest looked up from reference TRBV11-2 and TRBJ2-7, is EAGVAQSPRYKIIEKRQSVAFWCNPISGHATLYWYQQILGQGPKLLIQFQNNGVVDDSQLPKDRFSAERLKGVDSTLKIQPAKLEDSAVYLCASSLAAAVSYEQYFGPGTRLTVT.

This chain links TRBV18 with TRBJ1-5, with TRBD1 identical over 7 bases. From germline, CDR1 is KGHSH and CDR2 LQKENI. The junction had 4 bases not matched to a gene; V was cut back by 2 bases and J by 0 bases. This CDR3 contains 16 residues. CDR3 protein: CASSPDRADSNQPQHF. The CDR3 DNA sequence: TGTGCCAGCTCACCAGACAGGGCGGATAGCAATCAGCCCCAGCATTTT.

This clonotype was counted many times. This chain joins TRBV28 and TRBJ2-7; perhaps TRBD2 as D (5 bases). The length of the CDR3 is 12 residues. V was pared by 9 bases and J by 7 bases, with 16 bases between. Germline lookup yields CDR1 MDHEN and CDR2 SYDVKM. CDR3 amino acids: CASQEGPWEQYF. Written as DNA, the CDR3 is TGTGCCAGTCAAGAGGGTCCCTGGGAGCAGTACTTC.

This clonotype was counted many times. The chain combines TRBV30 with TRBJ1-1; 9 bases fit TRBD1. CDR1 and CDR2 (germline): GTSNPN, SVGIG (reference sequence). The length of the CDR3 is 14 residues. The CDR3 reads CGVGTGSMNTEAFF. Here the CDR3 DNA reads TGTGGGGTCGGGACAGGGAGCATGAACACTGAAGCTTTCTTT.

V is TRBV28 and J is TRBJ1-2; tentatively, D is TRBD1 (6 bases). V was pared by 3 bases and J by 9 bases, with 14 bases between. Per germline, CDR1 MDHEN and CDR2 SYDVKM. This CDR3 has 13 residues. CDR3 amino acids: CASSFPVGGSYTF. The CDR3 DNA sequence: TGTGCCAGCAGTTTCCCGGTGGGGGGCAGCTACACCTTC.

This clonotype appeared many times. The V call is TRBV10-2, the J call TRBJ2-1; no firm D call. The germline V and J ends were trimmed by 5 bases and 11 bases, with 16 bases remaining between them. This CDR3 is 13 amino acids long. Germline CDR1 is WSHSY and CDR2 is SAAADI. The CDR3: CASSSWRDSQQFF. DNA of the CDR3: TGCGCCAGCAGTTCTTGGAGAGATTCCCAGCAGTTCTTC.

This clonotype was detected ten times or more. The chain has TRBV7-2 and TRBJ1-4; D gene unclear. The CDR3 length is 13 residues. V lost 1 base and J 8 bases, leaving 8 bases between the germline ends. Germline loops: CDR1 SGHTA, CDR2 FQGNSA. The chain's CDR3 is CASSLGVGEKLFF. DNA for the CDR3: TGTGCCAGCAGCTTAGGGGTAGGCGAAAAACTGTTTTTT.

This clonotype was detected many times. The chain has TRBV30 and TRBJ1-6; D gene ambiguous. The CDR3 is made up of 15 amino acids. The V end was cut by 3 bases, the J end by 9 bases, with 18 bases between. Germline V CDR1 and CDR2: GTSNPN, SVGIG (reference sequence). The CDR3 bases are TGTGCCTGGAGGAATTTGGCCCAAGCGAGTTCACCCCTCCACTTT. Encoded protein: CAWRNLAQASSPLHF.

The sample holds many counts of this clonotype. The chain carries TRBV3-1 and TRBJ2-7; maybe TRBD1 (6 bases). With 1 base removed from V and 1 base from J, the gap between germline ends came to 8 bases. The germline V gene has CDR1 LGHDT and CDR2 YNNKEL (reference sequence). This CDR3 spans 14 amino acids. The CDR3 DNA reads TGTGCCAGCAGCCAAGGGACAGCTTCCTACGAGCAGTACTTC. This gives the protein CASSQGTASYEQYF.

This clonotype has a count of ten or more. This chain uses TRBV9 with TRBJ2-3, with TRBD2 as a possible D gene (6 bases). Germline loops: CDR1 SGDLS, CDR2 YYNGEE. The V gene lost 0 bases and the J gene lost 4 bases, with 18 bases spanning the gap. The CDR3 sequence is 17 residues long. The CDR3 region has the DNA TGTGCCAGCAGCGTAGGGCTGGTAAAGGGAGGCGCAGATACGCAGTATTTT. It yields the protein CASSVGLVKGGADTQYF.

This clonotype was found many times. V and J are TRBV30 and TRBJ2-6; the D gene is possibly TRBD1 (5 bases). Germline V lookup: CDR1 GTSNPN, CDR2 SVGIG (reference sequence). V was pared by 6 bases and J by 4 bases, with 10 bases between. This CDR3 spans 13 amino acids. In DNA form, the CDR3 reads TGTGCCTGCCAAGGGGTCGGGGCCAACGTCCTGACTTTC. Amino acid sequence: CACQGVGANVLTF.

This chain's CDR3 is CASSDSRDPYNEQFF. CDR3 sequence (DNA): TGTGCCAGCAGTGACTCGAGAGATCCCTACAATGAGCAGTTCTTC. This chain uses TRBV6-4 with TRBJ2-1; D unresolved. Trimming removed 0 bases at V and 2 bases at J, with 8 bases between. The CDR3 totals 15 residues. The germline CDR1 and CDR2 sequences are MRHNA and SNTAGT.

This clonotype has a count of ten or more. This chain connects TRBV6-2 or TRBV6-3 to TRBJ2-6; D remains ambiguous. Per the germline V gene, CDR1 is MNHEY and CDR2 is SVGEGT. The V gene lost 6 bases and the J gene lost 5 bases, with 11 bases spanning the gap. The CDR3 runs 14 residues. The CDR3 loop reads CASSPSRWANVLTF. The CDR3 DNA sequence: TGTGCCAGCAGCCCAAGCCGGTGGGCCAACGTCCTGACTTTC.

This clonotype was detected ten times or more. V is TRBV20-1 and J is TRBJ2-3; tentatively, D is TRBD2 (7 bases). Trimming shortened V by 4 bases and J by 2 bases, and 16 bases separated the two germline ends. Per the germline V gene, CDR1 is DFQATT and CDR2 is SNEGSKA (reference sequence). The CDR3 sequence is 15 residues long. CDR3 sequence: CSAKVEGGVTDTQYF. DNA for the CDR3: TGCAGTGCTAAGGTCGAGGGGGGGGTCACAGATACGCAGTATTTT.

This clonotype was detected only a few times. V and J are TRBV6-4 and TRBJ2-3, with TRBD2 as a possible D gene (6 bases). CDR1 and CDR2 (germline): MRHNA, SNTAGT. V dropped 4 bases and J dropped 0 bases, with 8 bases sitting between them. The CDR3 runs to 14 residues. CDR3 sequence reads: CASSAGTSTDTQYF. CDR3 bases: TGTGCCAGCAGTGCCGGGACTAGCACAGATACGCAGTATTTT.

At least ten counts were recorded for this clonotype. This chain connects TRBV3-1 to TRBJ2-1; no firm D call. Germline V CDR1 and CDR2: LGHDT, YNNKEL (reference sequence). Trimming stripped 1 base from V and 0 bases from J, with 7 bases between. The CDR3 is made up of 15 amino acids. The CDR3 here is CASSQVRSSYNEQFF. The CDR3 nucleotides read TGTGCCAGCAGCCAAGTAAGGAGCTCCTACAATGAGCAGTTCTTC.

This clonotype was seen many times. The rearrangement joins TRBV6-1 to TRBJ2-1, with D possibly called TRBD1 or TRBD2 (5 bases each). Germline V gives CDR1 MNHNS, CDR2 SASEGT. Trimming stripped 0 bases from V and 5 bases from J, with 14 bases between. This CDR3 spans 16 amino acids. CDR3 sequence: CASSEALGTANNEQFF. In DNA form, the CDR3 reads TGTGCCAGCAGTGAAGCGCTCGGGACGGCTAACAATGAGCAGTTCTTC.

This clonotype appeared a few times. The chain recombines TRBV12-3 or TRBV12-4 with TRBJ1-1, with 10 bases identical to TRBD1. There are 15 residues in the CDR3. Unmatched junction bases numbered 4, after V lost 5 bases and J lost 1 base. For the CDR3, the DNA is TGTGCCAGCAGTCCTCGGGACAGGGGGAACACTGAAGCTTTCTTT. This gives the protein CASSPRDRGNTEAFF.

This clonotype was counted between two and nine times. The chain uses TRBV5-4 and TRBJ2-7, with D unresolved. The V gene lost 0 bases and the J gene lost 2 bases, with 9 bases spanning the gap. The CDR3 totals 14 residues. CDR1 and CDR2 (germline): SGHNT, YYREEE (reference sequence). CDR3 DNA sequence: TGTGCCAGCAGCTTGGAGGTTGGGACCTACGAGCAGTACTTC. As protein: CASSLEVGTYEQYF.

This clonotype has a handful of counts. The genes are TRBV5-1 and TRBJ2-5; 7 positions agree with TRBD1. The length of the CDR3 is 15 residues. V lost 4 bases, J lost 0 bases, and 6 bases stayed unmatched. Germline V lookup: CDR1 SGHRS, CDR2 YFSETQ. The CDR3 sequence is CASSLGQAYQETQYF. CDR3 nucleotides: TGCGCCAGCAGCCTAGGACAGGCATACCAAGAGACCCAGTACTTC.

CDR3 protein: CAWSRAEPINIQYF. CDR3 nucleotide sequence: TGTGCCTGGAGTAGGGCCGAGCCGATAAACATTCAGTACTTC. The chain is built from TRBV30 and TRBJ2-4; D ambiguous. Germline lookup yields CDR1 GTSNPN and CDR2 SVGIG (reference sequence). V gave up 2 bases and J gave up 6 bases, with 14 bases separating them. The CDR3 runs 14 residues. Filled out from reference TRBV30 and TRBJ2-4, the complete variable domain reads SQTIHQWPATLVQPVGSPLSLECTVEGTSNPNLYWYRQAAGRGLQLLFYSVGIGQISSEVPQNLSASRPQDRQFILSSKKLLLSDSGFYLCAWSRAEPINIQYFGAGTRLSVL.

This clonotype was counted between two and nine times. The chain carries TRBV11-2 and TRBJ2-1; 7 bases are a match to TRBD1. From germline, CDR1 is SGHAT and CDR2 FQNNGV. The CDR3 has 13 residues. J gave up 6 bases and V 5 bases, and 4 bases lay outside the gene matches. For the CDR3, the DNA is TGTGCCAGCAGCAAGAACAGGGGCAATGAGCAGTTCTTC. Translation gives CASSKNRGNEQFF.